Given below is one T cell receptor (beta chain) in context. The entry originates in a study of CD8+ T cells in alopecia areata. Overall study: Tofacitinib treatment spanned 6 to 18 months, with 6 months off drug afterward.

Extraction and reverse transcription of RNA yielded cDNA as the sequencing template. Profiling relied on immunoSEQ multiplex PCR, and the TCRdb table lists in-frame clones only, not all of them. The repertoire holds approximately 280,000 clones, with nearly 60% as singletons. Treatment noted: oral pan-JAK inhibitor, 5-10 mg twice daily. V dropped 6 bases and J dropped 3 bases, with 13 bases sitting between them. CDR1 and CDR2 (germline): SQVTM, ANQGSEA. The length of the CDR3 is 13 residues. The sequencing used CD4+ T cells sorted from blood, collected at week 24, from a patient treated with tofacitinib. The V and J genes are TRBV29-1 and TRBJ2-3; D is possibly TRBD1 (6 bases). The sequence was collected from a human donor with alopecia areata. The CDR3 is CSVRGRVTDTQYF. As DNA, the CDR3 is TGCAGCGTCAGGGGAAGAGTAACAGATACGCAGTATTTT.